This T cell receptor beta chain was recovered during a study of T cell repertoires and HLA-DP antigens. Primers targeted 54 TRBV and 13 TRBJ segments. Sequenced by immunoSEQ multiplex PCR; TCRdb stores in-frame clones only, minus some. The repertoire holds over 60,000 clones, roughly 77% seen once, with more than 1.5% in the top ten. The CDR3 has 15 residues. Germline trimming cut 2 bases from V and 0 bases from J; bases unmatched to any gene: 3. In germline, CDR1 is SGHKS, CDR2 YYEKEE (reference sequence). This clone was counted between two and nine times. The antigen is not known. V gene TRBV5-5 combines with J gene TRBJ1-2, with 8 bases aligning to TRBD1. The sequencing sample was made of CD4+ T cells from PBMCs. The source is a man aged 55 to 70 in good health and CMV-seronegative. The CDR3: CASSFGQGPNYGYTF. The CDR3 region has the DNA TGTGCCAGCAGCTTTGGACAGGGACCTAACTATGGCTACACCTTC.